One and the same sample provided the 18 T cell receptor beta chains below, sequenced in a study of cytomegalovirus exposure and HLA in healthy donors. Vbeta (60) and Jbeta (13) primers were used in the PCR. Sequencing was performed with immunoSEQ multiplex PCR; in TCRdb, only in-frame clones are kept and a portion is missing. The data contain 150,000 or so clones, around 78% of them seen just once; the ten biggest clones take up about 0.69%. Source material: PBMCs. The receptors were gathered from a female donor in good health and CMV-seronegative.

This chain connects TRBV5-6 to TRBJ1-2; D call uncertain. The ends were cut back, 0 bases at V and 0 bases at J, with 9 bases in the middle. The CDR3 has 15 residues. CDR1 and CDR2 from the germline V gene are SGHDT and YYEEEE. Written as DNA, the CDR3 is TGTGCCAGCAGCTTGGAAGGAGGCCCTAACTATGGCTACACCTTC. This encodes CASSLEGGPNYGYTF.

The rearrangement joins TRBV19 to TRBJ1-2; 12 bases match TRBD1. The length of the CDR3 is 13 residues. Germline V gene data show CDR1 as LNHDA and CDR2 as SQIVND (reference sequence). The junction had 3 bases not matched to a gene; V was cut back by 6 bases and J by 7 bases. The CDR3 sequence is CASRGQGARGYTF. Here the CDR3 DNA reads TGTGCCAGTAGGGGACAGGGGGCGCGTGGCTACACCTTC. The whole variable domain, remainder taken from reference TRBV19 and TRBJ1-2, is DGGITQSPKYLFRKEGQNVTLSCEQNLNHDAMYWYRQDPGQGLRLIYYSQIVNDFQKGDIAEGYSVSREKKESFPLTVTSAQKNPTAFYLCASRGQGARGYTFGSGTRLTVV.

Of note for this clone: One junction end disagrees with the germline gene, perhaps due to a read error. CDR3 amino acids: CASSLVNQARREF. CDR3 sequence (DNA): TGTGCCAGCAGCTTAGTGAACCAGGCCCGCCGAGAATTT. The V gene is TRBV7-2, the J gene TRBJ1-3; no clear D gene. The V gene's germline CDR1 is SGHTA and CDR2 FQGNSA. There are 13 residues in the CDR3.

The genes are TRBV5-8 and TRBJ1-1; no reliable D call. The CDR3 is 14 residues long. Trimming stripped 0 bases from V and 7 bases from J, with 13 bases between. Per germline, CDR1 SGHTS and CDR2 YDEGEE. The CDR3 spells CASSLVYGGVEAFF. CDR3 in DNA: TGTGCCAGCAGCTTGGTCTATGGTGGAGTTGAAGCTTTCTTT.

The CDR3 region is CASSSYWGDQRPYEQYF. The CDR3 nucleotides read TGTGCCAGCAGCTCATACTGGGGGGATCAGCGCCCCTACGAGCAGTACTTC. The V gene is TRBV9, the J gene TRBJ2-7; weak D call: TRBD2 (6 bases). Deletions cut 4 bases from V and 2 bases from J, with 22 bases between. Germline loops: CDR1 SGDLS, CDR2 YYNGEE. This CDR3 contains 17 residues.

This clone has only one observation. The genes are TRBV18 and TRBJ2-5; TRBD1 agrees at 7 bases. The last part of the DNA fits TRBJ2-7 better; the J call may be wrong. CDR3 length: 15 residues. CDR1 and CDR2 (germline): KGHSH, LQKENI. The CDR3, as DNA: TGTGCCAGCTCACCACCGAGAGGCAGGGGGTACGAGCAGTACTTC. It yields the protein CASSPPRGRGYEQYF.

This clone was detected a few times. The J gene is TRBJ2-1, the V gene TRBV5-1; 7 bases are shared with TRBD2. The CDR3 runs to 18 residues. In germline, CDR1 is SGHRS, CDR2 YFSETQ. Losses at the gene ends were 0 bases for V and 5 bases for J; bases not matched to a gene: 14. The CDR3 protein is CASSLGQPLAAPDNEQFF. CDR3 sequence (DNA): TGCGCCAGCAGCTTGGGCCAGCCTCTAGCGGCCCCCGACAATGAGCAGTTCTTC.

This clone showed up just once. The rearrangement links TRBV28 to TRBJ2-7; TRBD2 aligns across 11 bases. Germline V lookup: CDR1 MDHEN, CDR2 SYDVKM. The CDR3 is 15 amino acids. J gave up 1 base and V 6 bases, and 5 bases lay outside the gene matches. In nucleotides, the CDR3 is TGTGCCAGCAGCACGGGGACTAGCGGATCCTACGAGCAGTACTTC. Encoded protein: CASSTGTSGSYEQYF.

The chain carries TRBV5-1 and TRBJ1-2; 9 nucleotides line up with TRBD1. The length of the CDR3 is 15 residues. CDR1 is SGHRS and CDR2 is YFSETQ in the germline V gene. Losses at the gene ends were 4 bases for V and 3 bases for J; bases not matched to a gene: 7. CDR3 coding DNA: TGCGCCAGCAGCCCCCGGGACAGGGAGGACTATGGCTACACCTTC. Amino acids: CASSPRDREDYGYTF.

V usage is TRBV6-1 and J usage is TRBJ1-2; no clear D. Germline values: CDR1 MNHNS, CDR2 SASEGT. The CDR3 has 15 residues. Trimming pared 3 bases from V and 2 bases from J, leaving 13 bases between. The CDR3: CASSESGIGNYGYTF. In DNA form, the CDR3 reads TGTGCCAGCAGTGAGTCAGGCATAGGCAACTATGGCTACACCTTC.

This chain connects TRBV25-1 to TRBJ2-3; D is undetermined. Between the trimmed V and J ends, which lost 5 bases and 0 bases, there was a span of 15 bases. This CDR3 has 16 amino acids. Germline assignment: CDR1 MGHDK and CDR2 SYGVNS. The CDR3 coding sequence is TGTGCCAGCAGTCTTACCCGGGTTCTTAGCACAGATACGCAGTATTTT. Protein sequence: CASSLTRVLSTDTQYF.

The V and J genes are TRBV9 and TRBJ2-7; 11 nucleotides agree with TRBD2. Germline lookup yields CDR1 SGDLS and CDR2 YYNGEE. The CDR3 sequence is 18 residues long. Trimming took 0 bases from V and 1 from J; bases not matched to a gene: 9. The CDR3 nucleotides are TGTGCCAGCAGCGTAGCCGAGAATAGACTAGCGGGGTCCTACGAGCAGTACTTC. Its translation is CASSVAENRLAGSYEQYF. Drawing the rest from reference TRBV9 and TRBJ2-7, the complete variable domain is DSGVTQTPKHLITATGQRVTLRCSPRSGDLSVYWYQQSLDQGLQFLIQYYNGEERAKGNILERFSAQQFPDLHSELNLSSLELGDSALYFCASSVAENRLAGSYEQYFGPGTRLTVT.

The V gene is TRBV29-1, the J gene TRBJ2-1; 8 bases match TRBD1. Germline CDR1 reads SQVTM; CDR2 reads ANQGSEA. The CDR3 contains 15 residues. Losses at the gene ends were 3 bases for V and 6 bases for J; bases not matched to a gene: 10. This CDR3 reads CSVDSQGALRNEQFF. CDR3 bases: TGCAGCGTTGACAGCCAGGGGGCGTTACGCAATGAGCAGTTCTTC.

The rearrangement uses TRBV19 and TRBJ2-5; D remains ambiguous. V lost 1 base, J lost 5 bases, and 8 bases lay in between. The CDR3 covers 13 residues. Looked up from germline, CDR1 is LNHDA and CDR2 is SQIVND (reference sequence). The CDR3 bases are TGTGCCAGTAGTATAGCGGTACTGGAGACCCAGTACTTC. This encodes CASSIAVLETQYF.

The chain has TRBV6-5 and TRBJ2-7; 7 bases line up with TRBD2. The CDR3 loop spans 15 amino acids. Looked up from germline, CDR1 is MNHEY and CDR2 is SVGAGI. Trimming cost V 5 bases and J 0 bases; bases outside gene matches: 7. The CDR3 sequence is CASSRGGTLSYEQYF. CDR3 nucleotides: TGTGCCAGCAGTCGGGGAGGGACTCTCTCCTACGAGCAGTACTTC.

This clone was picked up a small number of times. This rearrangement joins TRBV5-3 to TRBJ2-7, with D possibly being TRBD2 (5 bases). TRBV5-3 is an ORF, with its function uncertain. This CDR3 has 15 amino acids. V lost 4 bases and J 0 bases, leaving 14 bases between the germline ends. The CDR3 DNA sequence: TGTGCCAGAAGCGTTATGAGGGCCAGCTCCTACGAGCAGTACTTC. Encoded protein: CARSVMRASSYEQYF.

This rearrangement joins TRBV7-6 to TRBJ2-2, with TRBD2 identical over 7 bases. The V and J ends lost 9 bases and 2 bases, in that order; junction bases with no gene match: 24. In germline, CDR1 is SGHVS, CDR2 FNYEAQ. CDR3 length: 20 residues. CDR3 amino acids: CARGVRWRLADVGNTGELFF. Here the CDR3 DNA reads TGTGCCAGGGGGGTCCGGTGGCGGCTAGCGGACGTAGGCAACACCGGGGAGCTGTTTTTT.

CDR3 loop: CASSLMGGYTF. In nucleotides, the CDR3 is TGTGCCAGCAGCTTAATGGGCGGCTACACCTTC. The chain combines TRBV7-9 with TRBJ1-2; D is unclear. Looked up from germline, CDR1 is SEHNR and CDR2 is FQNEAQ (reference sequence). This CDR3 contains 11 residues. Trimming stripped 2 bases from V and 8 bases from J, with 6 bases between.